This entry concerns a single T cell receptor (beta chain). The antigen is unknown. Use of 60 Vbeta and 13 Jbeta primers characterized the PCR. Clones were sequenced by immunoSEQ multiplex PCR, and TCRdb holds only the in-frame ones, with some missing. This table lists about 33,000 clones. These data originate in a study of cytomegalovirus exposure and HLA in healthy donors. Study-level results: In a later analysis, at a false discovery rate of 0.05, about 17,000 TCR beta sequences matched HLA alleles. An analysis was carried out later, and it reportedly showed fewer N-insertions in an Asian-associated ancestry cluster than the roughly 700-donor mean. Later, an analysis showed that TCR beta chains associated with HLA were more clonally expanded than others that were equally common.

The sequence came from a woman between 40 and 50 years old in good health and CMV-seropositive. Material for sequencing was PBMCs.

The CDR3 is CASSVGGDTQYF. The DNA of the CDR3 is TGTGCCAGCAGCGTAGGCGGAGATACGCAGTATTTT. This rearrangement joins TRBV9 to TRBJ2-3; no clear D. Trimming took off 0 bases at V and 5 bases at J, with 4 bases between the two ends. Germline-derived CDR1 and CDR2 are SGDLS and YYNGEE. This CDR3 is built from 12 residues.